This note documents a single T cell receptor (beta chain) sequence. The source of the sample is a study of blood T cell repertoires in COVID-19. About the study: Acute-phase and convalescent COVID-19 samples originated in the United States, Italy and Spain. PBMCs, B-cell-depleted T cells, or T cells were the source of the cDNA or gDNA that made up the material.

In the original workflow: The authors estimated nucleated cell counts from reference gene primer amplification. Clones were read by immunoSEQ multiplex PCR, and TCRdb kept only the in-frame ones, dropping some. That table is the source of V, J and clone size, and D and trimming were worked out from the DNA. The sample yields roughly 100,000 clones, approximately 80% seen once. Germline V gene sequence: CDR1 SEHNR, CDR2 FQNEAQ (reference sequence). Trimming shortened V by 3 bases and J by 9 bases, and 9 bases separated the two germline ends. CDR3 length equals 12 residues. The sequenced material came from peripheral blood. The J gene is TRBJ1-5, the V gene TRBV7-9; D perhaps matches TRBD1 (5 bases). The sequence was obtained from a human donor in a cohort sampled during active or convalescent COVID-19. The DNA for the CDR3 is TGTGCCAGCAGCTTCGACAGCCGGCCCCAGCATTTT. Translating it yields CASSFDSRPQHF. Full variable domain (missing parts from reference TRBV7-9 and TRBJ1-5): DTGVSQNPRHKITKRGQNVTFRCDPISEHNRLYWYRQTLGQGPEFLTYFQNEAQLEKSRLLSDRFSAERPKGSFSTLEIQRTEQGDSAMYLCASSFDSRPQHFGDGTRLSIL.